Listed below are T cell receptor beta chains from one sample, sequenced in a study of CD8+CD57+ T cells in acquired aplastic anemia. TCRdb processed the reads anew with MiXCR; each CDR3 protein has one entry. The sample includes 55,000 to 80,000 distinct CDR3 sequences, roughly 50% of them seen just once. The sequenced sample was sorted CD4+, CD8+, or CD8+CD57+ T cells (not recorded which) from PBMCs. The origin of the receptors is a human donor in good health, serving as a control. Each CDR3 is given with its conserved first and last residue. A D gene is named only where the DNA matches it firmly. The size field is filled for only some rows; it gives once, few, many or a size class.

TRBV2	.	TRBJ1-1	.	CAGQDQMNTEAFF	TGTGCCGGACAAGATCAAATGAACACTGAAGCTTTCTTT
TRBV6-6	.	TRBJ1-1	many	CASSYSIQVRNTEAFF	TGTGCCAGCAGTTACTCCATCCAAGTCCGGAACACTGAAGCTTTCTTT
TRBV19	.	TRBJ1-1	.	CASSITGAEAFF	TGTGCCAGTAGTATCACAGGAGCTGAAGCTTTCTTT
TRBV25-1	.	TRBJ2-7	.	CASRLGGSGGNEQYF	TGTGCCAGCAGGCTAGGGGGGAGTGGAGGGAACGAGCAGTACTTC
TRBV20-1	.	TRBJ2-5	.	CSARAAGAQETQYF	TGCAGTGCTAGAGCCGCGGGGGCACAAGAGACCCAGTACTTC
TRBV7-9	TRBD2	TRBJ2-7	.	CASRHSTSVDEQYF	TGTGCCAGCAGGCACTCGACTAGCGTGGACGAGCAGTACTTC
TRBV9	.	TRBJ1-2	many	CASSVTGMYGYTF	TGTGCCAGCAGCGTTACAGGGATGTATGGCTACACCTTC
TRBV25-1	.	TRBJ2-7	.	CASSRAGDYEQYF	TGTGCCAGCAGTAGGGCTGGGGACTACGAGCAGTACTTC
TRBV9	TRBD1	TRBJ1-4	few	CASGTGGEKLFF	TGTGCCAGCGGGACAGGGGGTGAAAAACTGTTTTTT
TRBV7-6	.	TRBJ1-1	many	CASSLHSTEAFF	TGTGCCAGCAGCTTACATAGCACTGAAGCTTTCTTT
TRBV11-2	TRBD2	TRBJ2-7	.	CASSPGASGNYEQYF	TGTGCCAGCAGTCCGGGAGCTAGCGGGAACTACGAGCAGTACTTC
TRBV29-1	.	TRBJ2-7	.	CSVANEGYGQYF	TGCAGCGTCGCGAACGAGGGCTACGGGCAGTACTTC
TRBV19	TRBD1	TRBJ1-5	.	CASSTGQGSNQPQHF	TGTGCCAGTAGTACCGGACAGGGGAGCAATCAGCCCCAGCATTTT
TRBV24-1	.	TRBJ1-1	few	CATSDSVSTGTEAFF	TGTGCCACCAGTGATTCCGTCTCGACAGGAACCGAAGCTTTCTTT
TRBV10-3	TRBD1	TRBJ2-7	.	CAISDPGQVSYEQYF	TGTGCCATCAGTGACCCCGGACAGGTCTCCTACGAGCAGTACTTC
TRBV13	.	TRBJ2-5	many	CASSLFSTSSPLQETQYF	TGTGCCAGCAGCTTATTTTCGACTAGTAGTCCCCTCCAAGAGACCCAGTACTTC
TRBV9	.	TRBJ2-2	many	CASSVTDNTGELFF	TGTGCCAGCAGCGTAACAGATAACACCGGGGAGCTGTTTTTT
TRBV5-5	.	TRBJ2-3	.	CASSLVRAGDTQYF	TGTGCCAGCAGCTTGGTTAGGGCTGGAGATACGCAGTATTTT
TRBV19	TRBD1	TRBJ1-6	few	CAGIGRGTGGYNSPLHF	TGTGCCGGTATCGGGAGGGGGACAGGGGGATATAATTCACCCCTCCACTTT
TRBV7-6	.	TRBJ1-1	.	CASSLREGLEAFF	TGTGCCAGCAGCTTAAGGGAGGGACTCGAAGCTTTCTTT
TRBV2	TRBD2	TRBJ2-1	.	CASSGGRGGIDEQFF	TGTGCCAGCAGTGGTGGGCGGGGGGGCATTGATGAGCAGTTCTTC
TRBV25-1	.	TRBJ2-7	.	CASSGVVAGVFWQYF	TGTGCCAGCAGTGGCGTGGTGGCAGGGGTCTTTTGGCAGTACTTC
TRBV7-2	TRBD1	TRBJ2-5	.	CASSLVRDRAGETQYF	TGTGCCAGCAGCTTAGTAAGGGACAGGGCTGGGGAGACCCAGTACTTC
TRBV6-5	.	TRBJ2-5	.	CASSYDRVQETQYF	TGTGCCAGCAGTTACGATAGAGTTCAGGAGACCCAGTACTTC
TRBV9	TRBD1	TRBJ2-1	.	CASSETGYEQFF	TGTGCCAGCAGCGAGACAGGGTATGAGCAGTTCTTC
TRBV19	.	TRBJ2-5	.	CASSRGGQAQETQYF	TGTGCCAGTAGTCGCGGGGGACAGGCACAAGAGACCCAGTACTTC
TRBV11-1	TRBD1	TRBJ2-7	once	CASSLKVRDRADEQYF	TGTGCCAGCAGCTTAAAGGTTAGGGACAGGGCGGACGAGCAGTACTTC
TRBV7-8	.	TRBJ2-7	many	CASSLVLATLSYEQYF	TGTGCCAGCAGCTTAGTTTTGGCTACCCTCTCCTACGAGCAGTACTTC
TRBV20-1	TRBD1	TRBJ1-1	.	CSAPTGGAWGTEAFF	TGCAGTGCTCCCACAGGGGGCGCGTGGGGCACTGAAGCTTTCTTT
TRBV27	.	TRBJ1-2	many	CASSPSQGRHTF	TGTGCCAGCAGCCCCTCCCAGGGTCGTCACACCTTC
TRBV29-1	.	TRBJ2-5	medium-sized	CSVGGGEQETQYF	TGCAGCGTTGGAGGGGGAGAACAAGAGACCCAGTACTTC
TRBV2	.	TRBJ2-7	.	CASQSEGDSYEQYF	TGTGCCAGCCAATCGGAGGGTGACTCCTACGAGCAGTACTTC
TRBV19	.	TRBJ1-5	.	CASSAQGPYQPQHF	TGTGCCAGTAGTGCCCAGGGCCCCTATCAGCCCCAGCATTTT
TRBV7-7	.	TRBJ2-3	.	CASSLGGPDTQYF	TGTGCCAGCAGCTTGGGCGGACCAGATACGCAGTATTTT
TRBV11-2	.	TRBJ1-2	many	CASSFGQGYTF	TGTGCCAGCAGCTTCGGACAGGGCTACACCTTC
TRBV2	.	TRBJ1-6	.	CASSPYRVGSPLHF	TGTGCCAGCAGCCCGTACAGGGTCGGATCACCCCTCCACTTT
TRBV29-1	TRBD1	TRBJ1-5	.	CSVGTGGRQPQHF	TGCAGCGTTGGGACAGGGGGTAGGCAGCCCCAGCATTTT
TRBV4-1	.	TRBJ2-5	.	CASSPGAGRQETQYF	TGCGCCAGCAGTCCGGGGGCGGGACGTCAAGAGACCCAGTACTTC
TRBV6-1	.	TRBJ2-5	.	CASIPSRGAGETQYF	TGTGCCAGCATCCCTTCGCGCGGGGCGGGGGAGACCCAGTACTTC
TRBV29-1	.	TRBJ1-1	.	CSVAGSWGTEAFF	TGCAGCGTTGCGGGATCCTGGGGCACTGAAGCTTTCTTT
TRBV9	TRBD2	TRBJ2-5	.	CASSSRGLAGRETQYF	TGTGCCAGCAGCTCAAGGGGACTAGCGGGGCGGGAGACCCAGTACTTC
TRBV2	.	TRBJ2-5	few	CASSEYGTGVETQYF	TGTGCCAGCAGTGAATATGGTACGGGGGTAGAGACCCAGTACTTC
TRBV25-1	.	TRBJ1-2	.	CASSQGDGSYGYTF	TGTGCCAGCAGCCAAGGAGACGGGTCCTATGGCTACACCTTC